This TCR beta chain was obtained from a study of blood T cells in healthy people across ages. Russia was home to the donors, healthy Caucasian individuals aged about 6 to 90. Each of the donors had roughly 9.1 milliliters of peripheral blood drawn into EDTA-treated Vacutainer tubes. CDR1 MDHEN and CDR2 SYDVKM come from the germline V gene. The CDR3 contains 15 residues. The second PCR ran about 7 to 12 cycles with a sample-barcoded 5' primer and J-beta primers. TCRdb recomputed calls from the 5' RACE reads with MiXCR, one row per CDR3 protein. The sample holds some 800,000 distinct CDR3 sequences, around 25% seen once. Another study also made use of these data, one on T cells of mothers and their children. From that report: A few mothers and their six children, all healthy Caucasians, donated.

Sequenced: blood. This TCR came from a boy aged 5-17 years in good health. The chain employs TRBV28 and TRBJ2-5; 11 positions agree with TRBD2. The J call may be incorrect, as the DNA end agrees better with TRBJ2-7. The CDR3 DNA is TGTGCCAGCATGGAACTAGCGGGAGTGTTCTTCGAGCAGTACTTC. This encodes CASMELAGVFFEQYF.